One and the same sample provided the 5 T cell receptor beta chains below, sequenced in a study of blood T cell repertoires in COVID-19. The protocol was immunoSEQ multiplex PCR, while the TCRdb copy is restricted to in-frame clones and leaves out a portion. The top ten clones hold roughly 2.9% of a sample with around 320,000 clones, 89% of them seen once. The material sequenced was PBMCs or T cells enriched from blood (not recorded which). Receptors were obtained from a woman between 50 and 59 years old who had been exposed to COVID-19.

This clone was detected only a few times. V is TRBV2 and J is TRBJ1-4, with D possibly TRBD1 on 5 matching bases. This CDR3 is 14 amino acids long. Germline V gene data show CDR1 as SNHLY and CDR2 as FYNNEI. V lost 4 bases and J lost 3, with 9 bases in between. This chain's CDR3 is CASSGARANEKLFF. The CDR3 bases are TGTGCCAGCAGTGGTGCCAGGGCTAATGAAAAACTGTTTTTT.

V gene TRBV5-1 combines with J gene TRBJ2-5, with 13 positions matching TRBD2. CDR1 is SGHRS and CDR2 is YFSETQ in the germline V gene. V trimming: 0 bases; J trimming: 5 bases; junction bases outside the gene matches: 4. This CDR3 contains 16 residues. The CDR3, as DNA: TGCGCCAGCAGCTTGGAGGGACTAGCGGGGTTGGAGACCCAGTACTTC. This gives the protein CASSLEGLAGLETQYF. The full variable domain, rest sourced from reference TRBV5-1 and TRBJ2-5, is KAGVTQTPRYLIKTRGQQVTLSCSPISGHRSVSWYQQTPGQGLQFLFEYFSETQRNKGNFPGRFSGRQFSNSRSEMNVSTLELGDSALYLCASSLEGLAGLETQYFGPGTRLLVL.

The chain employs TRBV5-4 and TRBJ1-2; unclear D gene. CDR3 length: 13 amino acids. Germline values: CDR1 SGHNT, CDR2 YYREEE (reference sequence). V lost 4 bases and J 4 bases, leaving 11 bases between the germline ends. The CDR3 region has the DNA TGTGCCAGCAGCGTGACTAACAGCTATGGCTACACCTTC. It codes for CASSVTNSYGYTF.

This chain connects TRBV5-5 to TRBJ1-2, with D tentatively TRBD1 (6 bases). The CDR3 is 16 residues long. Trimming removed 0 bases at V and 6 bases at J, with 18 bases between. Germline loops: CDR1 SGHKS, CDR2 YYEKEE (reference sequence). The CDR3 DNA follows: TGTGCCAGCAGCTTGGCCCCTATCCAGGGGTTGCATGGCTACACCTTC. Protein product: CASSLAPIQGLHGYTF.

This chain joins TRBV6-2 or TRBV6-3 and TRBJ2-6; possible D gene TRBD1, 6 bases. In germline, CDR1 is MNHEY, CDR2 SVGEGT. V was shortened by 2 bases and J by 0 bases, with 11 bases between the two germline ends. The CDR3 spans 17 residues. This CDR3 reads CASSYAGETSGANVLTF. The CDR3 nucleotides are TGTGCCAGCAGTTACGCAGGGGAGACCTCTGGGGCCAACGTCCTGACTTTC.